This TCR beta chain was recovered during a study of T cells in Graves' hyperthyroidism and ophthalmopathy. Across the study: Once the initial diagnosis was made, peripheral blood was obtained before any treatment.

Amplification yielded TCR beta CDR3 regions, with RNA transcripts as the source. The primer set for the first-round RT-PCR of the TCR CDR3 was HTBI. TCRdb itself ran the multiplex PCR reads through MiXCR, one entry per CDR3 protein. The table includes under 750,000 distinct CDR3 sequences, approximately 18% detected once. Between the trimmed V and J ends, which lost 0 bases and 0 bases, there was a span of 12 bases. This CDR3 comprises 16 residues. Germline CDR1 is DFQATT and CDR2 is SNEGSKA (reference sequence). This clonotype was picked up a small number of times. This chain connects TRBV20-1 to TRBJ1-3; D gene unclear. Sequencing was performed on blood. This receptor was identified in a woman in her forties or fifties with Graves' hyperthyroidism that later progressed to Graves' ophthalmopathy. The CDR3 region has the DNA TGCAGTGCTAGAGATTCTCAGGCGGCCTCTGGAAACACCATATATTTT. It translates to CSARDSQAASGNTIYF.